The 22 T cell receptor beta chains reported below all come from one sample, sequenced in a study of cytomegalovirus exposure and HLA in healthy donors. The PCR had 60 Vbeta and 13 Jbeta primers. Assay used: immunoSEQ multiplex PCR; TCRdb lists only in-frame clones, some missing. The sample consists of 210,000 or so clones, 65% to 90% of them appearing once. Specimen: PBMCs. These receptors were collected from a girl between 5 and 17 years old in good health and CMV-seronegative.

This clone was counted a few times. V usage is TRBV7-2 and J usage is TRBJ1-1, with D unclear. Germline V gene data show CDR1 as SGHTA and CDR2 as FQGNSA. V dropped 3 bases and J dropped 1 base, with 3 bases sitting between them. The CDR3 has 12 amino acids. CDR3 in amino acids: CASSFWNTEAFF. The CDR3 coding sequence is TGTGCCAGCAGCTTCTGGAACACTGAAGCTTTCTTT. The complete variable domain, with remaining parts taken from reference TRBV7-2 and TRBJ1-1, reads GAGVSQSPSNKVTEKGKDVELRCDPISGHTALYWYRQSLGQGLEFLIYFQGNSAPDKSGLPSDRFSAERTGGSVSTLTIQRTQQEDSAVYLCASSFWNTEAFFGQGTRLTVV.

This chain uses TRBV19 with TRBJ2-5; D might be TRBD1 (5 bases). This CDR3 contains 14 residues. Trimming left V 4 bases short and J 3 bases short, with 12 bases between. Germline loops: CDR1 LNHDA, CDR2 SQIVND (reference sequence). As DNA, the CDR3 is TGTGCCAGTAGTACGCTGGACACTAAAGAGACCCAGTACTTC. This codes for CASSTLDTKETQYF.

This clone turned up a few times. The chain joins TRBV5-4 to TRBJ1-2; no clear D gene. The V end was cut by 4 bases, the J end by 6 bases, with 19 bases between. The CDR3 sequence is 15 residues long. CDR1 SGHNT and CDR2 YYREEE come from the germline V gene (reference sequence). The CDR3: CASSLTARVKDGYTF. CDR3 bases: TGTGCCAGCAGCCTTACGGCGAGGGTCAAGGATGGCTACACCTTC.

This clone was detected only once. This chain uses TRBV2 with TRBJ1-1; 8 nucleotides align to TRBD1. CDR3 length: 13 residues. CDR1 is SNHLY and CDR2 is FYNNEI in the germline V gene. With 2 bases clipped from V and 7 bases from J, the junction kept 3 bases outside the gene matches. The chain's CDR3 is CASSEQGAIEAFF. The DNA for the CDR3 is TGTGCCAGCAGTGAACAGGGGGCTATTGAAGCTTTCTTT. Based on the CDR3 plus reference TRBV2 and TRBJ1-1, the full variable domain is EPEVTQTPSHQVTQMGQEVILRCVPISNHLYFYWYRQILGQKVEFLVSFYNNEISEKSEIFDDQFSVERPDGSNFTLKIRSTKLEDSAMYFCASSEQGAIEAFFGQGTRLTVV.

The chain combines TRBV19 with TRBJ1-2; D is unresolved. There are 14 residues in the CDR3. Deletions cut 5 bases from V and 2 bases from J, with 12 bases between. CDR1 LNHDA and CDR2 SQIVND come from the germline V gene (reference sequence). The CDR3 sequence: CASSPSGENYGYTF. The CDR3 nucleotides are TGTGCCAGTAGTCCAAGCGGGGAGAACTATGGCTACACCTTC.

The chain uses TRBV4-2 and TRBJ2-2, with 10 bases lining up with TRBD1. The CDR3 has 17 residues. V shed 1 base, J shed 3 bases, and the junction held 5 bases outside the gene matches. Germline V gene lookup returns CDR1 LGHNA and CDR2 YNFKEQ. CDR3 residues: CASSQVAGQGDTGELFF. The CDR3 DNA is TGTGCCAGCAGCCAAGTAGCAGGACAGGGGGACACCGGGGAGCTGTTTTTT.

V gene TRBV4-3 combines with J gene TRBJ1-3; D possibly corresponds to TRBD1 (5 bases). The germline CDR1 and CDR2 sequences are LGHNA and YSLEER. This CDR3 is built from 15 residues. V shed 9 bases and J shed 0 bases, with 15 bases lying between them. The CDR3 DNA sequence: TGCGCCAGGACCGAGACAGTCTACTCTGGAAACACCATATATTTT. This codes for CARTETVYSGNTIYF.

The CDR3 DNA is TGTGCCAGCAGCGTCCCCGGCACTGAAGCTTTCTTT. It specifies CASSVPGTEAFF. The J gene is TRBJ1-1, the V gene TRBV9, with D hard to call. V was trimmed by 2 bases and J by 4 bases, leaving 6 bases between them. Germline V lookup: CDR1 SGDLS, CDR2 YYNGEE. This CDR3 has 12 residues.

The rearrangement joins TRBV5-6 to TRBJ2-2; 14 positions match TRBD2. V was pared by 3 bases and J by 6 bases, with 4 bases of the junction left unmatched. Germline-derived CDR1 and CDR2 are SGHDT and YYEEEE. The CDR3 totals 16 residues. The CDR3 here is CASSYPGLAGAGELFF. CDR3 DNA: TGTGCCAGCAGCTACCCGGGACTAGCGGGGGCCGGGGAGCTGTTTTTT.

This clone showed up just once. The rearrangement links TRBV27 to TRBJ1-1; TRBD1 is a possible D gene (5 bases). The V gene's germline CDR1 is MNHEY and CDR2 SMNVEV (reference sequence). V lost 5 bases and J lost 0, with 10 bases in between. The CDR3 is 14 residues long. This CDR3 is CASSRQFMNTEAFF. The CDR3, as DNA: TGTGCCAGCAGTAGACAGTTCATGAACACTGAAGCTTTCTTT.

This chain uses TRBV6-1 with TRBJ2-7; TRBD2 agrees at 10 bases. Germline CDR1 is MNHNS and CDR2 is SASEGT. The CDR3 spans 13 residues. V lost 7 bases and J lost 3; bases outside the gene matches: 3. DNA of the CDR3: TGTGCCAGCATCCCTAGCGGGAGCTACGAGCAGTACTTC. Translation gives CASIPSGSYEQYF.

This sequence joins TRBV11-2 and TRBJ1-2, with unresolved D. The CDR3 extends over 15 amino acids. Germline lookup yields CDR1 SGHAT and CDR2 FQNNGV. Between the trimmed V and J ends, which lost 2 bases and 5 bases, there was a span of 15 bases. The CDR3 bases are TGTGCCAGCAGCTTAAGGCTGGCGGGGTCGTATGGCTACACCTTC. This gives the protein CASSLRLAGSYGYTF.

The chain couples TRBV5-3 to TRBJ1-5; weak D call: TRBD1 (5 bases). TRBV5-3 is placed among ORFs of uncertain function. V gave up 4 bases and J gave up 1 base, with 15 bases separating them. The CDR3 spans 16 residues. The CDR3 DNA follows: TGTGCCAGAAGCCTAGATCGGGGGAGAAGCAATCAGCCCCAGCATTTT. Protein: CARSLDRGRSNQPQHF.

The chain is built from TRBV7-2 and TRBJ1-1; possible D gene TRBD1, 6 bases. Trimming shortened V by 0 bases and J by 0 bases, and 11 bases separated the two germline ends. The CDR3 length is 16 residues. CDR1 SGHTA and CDR2 FQGNSA come from the germline V gene. As DNA, the CDR3 is TGTGCCAGCAGCTTAGCGGCTGACAGGTTGAACACTGAAGCTTTCTTT. Its translation: CASSLAADRLNTEAFF.

Turning to this clone: Given the absence of the conserved phenylalanine or tryptophan at the CDR3 end, a read error is likely. It is unclear where the CDR3 begins or ends on the DNA, so no DNA is shown, and the CDR3 is as TCRdb lists it. The chain combines TRBV28 with TRBJ2-3; no DNA check was done on the table's D call, TRBD1. Germline V CDR1 and CDR2: MDHEN, SYDVKM. Counting both end residues, the CDR3 totals 13 amino acids. The CDR3: CASTTGAVTTQFI.

The V gene is TRBV19, the J gene TRBJ1-5, with TRBD1 identical over 7 bases. Trimming at V came to 6 bases and at J to 3 bases, leaving 14 bases not matched to a gene. This CDR3 has 17 residues. The germline V gene encodes CDR1 LNHDA and CDR2 SQIVND (reference sequence). CDR3 protein: CASRPYRGGYSNQPQHF. The CDR3 bases are TGTGCCAGTAGACCTTACAGGGGTGGCTATTCCAATCAGCCCCAGCATTTT.

V and J are TRBV5-1 and TRBJ1-2; the D gene is possibly TRBD1 (5 bases). This CDR3 has 14 amino acids. Trimming left V 1 base short and J 6 bases short, with 13 bases between. Germline V gene lookup returns CDR1 SGHRS and CDR2 YFSETQ. CDR3 DNA: TGCGCCAGCAGCTTGTGGGGGGAGGTTAATGGCTACACCTTC. Its protein is CASSLWGEVNGYTF.

The rearrangement links TRBV6-5 to TRBJ2-1; 9 nucleotides match TRBD2. The germline CDR1 and CDR2 sequences are MNHEY and SVGAGI. CDR3 length: 16 amino acids. V trimming: 6 bases; J trimming: 8 bases; junction bases outside the gene matches: 14. The CDR3 region has the DNA TGTGCCAGCAGATACCTTTTTAGCGGGAGTAGCGATGAGCAGTTCTTC. This encodes CASRYLFSGSSDEQFF.

In this sample, this clone turned up once. The V and J genes are TRBV5-1 and TRBJ1-3, with 7 bases that match TRBD1. This CDR3 region has 15 residues. Germline CDR1 SGHRS, CDR2 YFSETQ. V shed 7 bases, J shed 0 bases, and the junction held 7 bases outside the gene matches. The CDR3 is CASSRDSLSGNTIYF. CDR3 bases: TGCGCCAGCTCCCGGGACAGTCTCTCTGGAAACACCATATATTTT. The complete variable domain, with remaining parts taken from reference TRBV5-1 and TRBJ1-3, reads KAGVTQTPRYLIKTRGQQVTLSCSPISGHRSVSWYQQTPGQGLQFLFEYFSETQRNKGNFPGRFSGRQFSNSRSEMNVSTLELGDSALYLCASSRDSLSGNTIYFGEGSWLTVV.

For the CDR3, the DNA is TGTGCCAGCAGTTCTATGACAGAAAACACTGAAGCTTTCTTT. Translated: CASSSMTENTEAFF. This chain uses TRBV28 with TRBJ1-1; possible D gene TRBD1, 5 bases. Trimming shortened V by 4 bases and J by 2 bases, and 11 bases separated the two germline ends. Germline V gene sequence: CDR1 MDHEN, CDR2 SYDVKM. The CDR3 has 14 residues. The full variable domain, in which reference TRBV28 and TRBJ1-1 provide the parts outside the CDR3, is DVKVTQSSRYLVKRTGEKVFLECVQDMDHENMFWYRQDPGLGLRLIYFSYDVKMKEKGDIPEGYSVSREKKERFSLILESASTNQTSMYLCASSSMTENTEAFFGQGTRLTVV.

The J gene is TRBJ1-6, the V gene TRBV6-5, with 8 bases that match TRBD1. Trimming cost V 2 bases and J 5 bases; bases outside gene matches: 5. There are 16 residues in the CDR3. Germline V lookup: CDR1 MNHEY, CDR2 SVGAGI. CDR3 protein: CASSYTGGWDNSPLHF. For the CDR3, the DNA is TGTGCCAGCAGTTACACAGGGGGTTGGGATAATTCACCCCTCCACTTT.

The chain employs TRBV6-1 and TRBJ2-5; TRBD1 matches 8 bases. The CDR3 spans 15 residues. V shed 7 bases, J shed 4 bases, and the junction held 11 bases outside the gene matches. Per germline, CDR1 MNHNS and CDR2 SASEGT. The DNA for the CDR3 is TGTGCCAGCAAATCTCAGGCAGGGGGCGCAGAGACCCAGTACTTC. Translated, it gives CASKSQAGGAETQYF.